What follows are 19 T cell receptor beta chains derived from one specimen sequenced in a study of shared clonotypes between healthy human individuals. Naive CD8 cells, CD45RO-negative and positively selected for CCR7, excluded terminally differentiated effector memory CD45RA+ cells. Profiled with immunoSEQ multiplex PCR; TCRdb holds only in-frame clones, not every one. The table lists approximately 2,000,000 clones, 93% of them singletons. Material: naive CD8+ T cells from PBMCs. The receptors stem from a man between 18 and 35 years old in good health. Some clones in this sample may be carry-over from other donors' samples.

The V gene is TRBV2, the J gene TRBJ1-2, with 8 bases matching TRBD1. The germline V gene encodes CDR1 SNHLY and CDR2 FYNNEI. This CDR3 comprises 18 residues. With V trimmed by 2 bases and J by 3 bases, 14 bases remained unmatched. CDR3 sequence reads: CASSEIPTGTGGHYGYTF. Written as DNA, the CDR3 is TGTGCCAGCAGTGAAATCCCGACCGGTACAGGGGGTCACTATGGCTACACCTTC.

The chain combines TRBV28 with TRBJ2-7, with 9 bases aligning to TRBD2. V was pared by 3 bases and J by 3 bases, with 15 bases of the junction left unmatched. The V gene's germline CDR1 is MDHEN and CDR2 SYDVKM. This CDR3 comprises 18 residues. The DNA of the CDR3 is TGTGCCAGCAGTTTTTCCCCTAGCGGGATCCCCACGGGCTACGAGCAGTACTTC. This translates into CASSFSPSGIPTGYEQYF.

The chain couples TRBV10-1 to TRBJ2-7, with 10 positions matching TRBD2. V lost 0 bases, J lost 1 base, and 3 bases stayed unmatched. The CDR3 consists of 16 residues. The germline V gene has CDR1 WNHNN and CDR2 SYGVQD (reference sequence). The CDR3, as DNA: TGCGCCAGCAGTGAGTCTGAGCGGGAGGGATCCTACGAGCAGTACTTC. Translated: CASSESEREGSYEQYF.

The chain has TRBV27 and TRBJ1-2; TRBD1 is a possible D gene (6 bases). Trimming pared 7 bases from V and 3 bases from J, leaving 15 bases between. CDR3 length equals 14 residues. CDR1 MNHEY and CDR2 SMNVEV come from the germline V gene (reference sequence). The CDR3 sequence: CASTPGRGDYGYTF. In nucleotides, the CDR3 is TGTGCCAGCACCCCCGGCAGGGGTGACTATGGCTACACCTTC.

The chain combines TRBV27 with TRBJ1-5; D call uncertain. The V and J ends lost 3 bases and 7 bases respectively, with 10 bases between them. CDR3 size: 13 residues. Germline assignment: CDR1 MNHEY and CDR2 SMNVEV (reference sequence). CDR3 region: CASSFGVWQPQHF. CDR3 bases: TGTGCCAGCAGTTTCGGGGTATGGCAGCCCCAGCATTTT.

In DNA form, the CDR3 reads TGTGCCAGCAAAGCCGCTGCCCGAGTTGGGGCTAGCGGGCCGTCCTACGAGCAGTACTTC. Protein sequence: CASKAAARVGASGPSYEQYF. The V and J genes are TRBV7-8 and TRBJ2-7, with TRBD2 matching over 8 bases. The length of the CDR3 is 20 residues. V lost 7 bases, J lost 1 base, and 24 bases stayed unmatched. In germline, CDR1 is SGHVS, CDR2 FQNEAQ.

V usage is TRBV7-8 and J usage is TRBJ2-1, with TRBD2 matching over 11 bases. Per germline, CDR1 SGHVS and CDR2 FQNEAQ. V lost 4 bases to trimming and J lost 7 bases; unmatched junction nucleotides: 9. CDR3 length equals 16 residues. The CDR3 here is CASSSFLAGGFNEQFF. The DNA for the CDR3 is TGTGCCAGCAGCTCCTTTCTAGCGGGAGGTTTTAATGAGCAGTTCTTC.

The rearrangement uses TRBV10-3 and TRBJ1-2, with D possibly being TRBD1 (6 bases). Germline lookup yields CDR1 ENHRY and CDR2 SYGVKD. The CDR3 contains 15 residues. The V gene lost 3 bases and the J gene lost 1 base, with 12 bases spanning the gap. In DNA form, the CDR3 reads TGTGCCATCAGTGATGGGACAACAATTAACTATGGCTACACCTTC. Translated, it gives CAISDGTTINYGYTF.

The chain has TRBV9 and TRBJ2-5; D may be TRBD1 or TRBD2 (5 bases each). The CDR3 extends over 14 amino acids. V was pared by 3 bases and J by 7 bases, with 16 bases between. From germline, CDR1 is SGDLS and CDR2 YYNGEE. DNA for the CDR3: TGTGCCAGCAGCGCCCAAAGAGGGCAGGGGACCCAGTACTTC. Protein sequence: CASSAQRGQGTQYF.

J is TRBJ1-2 and V is TRBV6-1; D is unresolved. Trimming left V 2 bases short and J 4 bases short, with 20 bases between. This CDR3 region has 17 residues. Germline-derived CDR1 and CDR2 are MNHNS and SASEGT. CDR3 protein: CASSELTPGPMSYGYTF. The CDR3 nucleotides read TGTGCCAGCAGTGAACTTACCCCGGGCCCAATGAGCTATGGCTACACCTTC.

The chain combines TRBV7-9 with TRBJ1-2; D call uncertain. CDR3 length: 16 residues. Per the germline V gene, CDR1 is SEHNR and CDR2 is FQNEAQ (reference sequence). The ends were cut back, 8 bases at V and 4 bases at J, with 23 bases in the middle. For the CDR3, the DNA is TGTGCCAGCCAAGCTCGGGAACCCGCCCGGATCTATGGCTACACCTTC. It is translated as CASQAREPARIYGYTF.

This chain uses TRBV2 with TRBJ2-7, with D maybe TRBD1 (6 bases). V was shortened by 0 bases and J by 4 bases, with 19 bases between the two germline ends. The CDR3 has 17 amino acids. Germline V lookup: CDR1 SNHLY, CDR2 FYNNEI. DNA for the CDR3: TGTGCCAGCAGTGAAGCCCCGCCGGGGTGGGGGCGGTACGAGCAGTACTTC. Protein product: CASSEAPPGWGRYEQYF.

The chain is built from TRBV19 and TRBJ2-7; TRBD1 agrees at 9 bases. The V segment lost 3 bases and the J segment 5 bases; nucleotides outside the gene matches: 5. CDR3 size: 14 residues. Germline V gene data show CDR1 as LNHDA and CDR2 as SQIVND (reference sequence). CDR3 region: CASSIDRGMDEQYF. The CDR3 bases are TGTGCCAGTAGTATTGACAGGGGGATGGACGAGCAGTACTTC.

The V and J genes are TRBV6-5 and TRBJ2-7, with 14 bases that match TRBD2. V was pared by 6 bases and J by 2 bases, with 3 bases of the junction left unmatched. The CDR3 totals 15 residues. Germline assignment: CDR1 MNHEY and CDR2 SVGAGI. Written as DNA, the CDR3 is TGTGCCAGCAGCTTGACTAGCGGGAGGGCCTACGAGCAGTACTTC. Translating it yields CASSLTSGRAYEQYF.

Of note for this clone: This same CDR3 is encoded by further DNA sequences in the sample. The V gene is TRBV9, the J gene TRBJ2-5; TRBD2 might be the D (6 bases). CDR1 and CDR2 (germline): SGDLS, YYNGEE. Trimming left V 5 bases short and J 2 bases short, with 13 bases between. The CDR3 is made up of 14 amino acids. For the CDR3, the DNA is TGTGCCAGCAGTGCCGGGGGTCCGCAAGAGACCCAGTACTTC. Its translation: CASSAGGPQETQYF.

The chain is built from TRBV6-4 and TRBJ1-1; TRBD1 matches 10 bases. Germline-derived CDR1 and CDR2 are MRHNA and SNTAGT. Trimming cost V 3 bases and J 6 bases; bases outside gene matches: 1. The CDR3 loop spans 13 amino acids. CDR3 coding DNA: TGTGCCAGCAGTGAGGACAGGGGGTCTGAAGCTTTCTTT. It codes for CASSEDRGSEAFF.

The genes are TRBV14 and TRBJ2-5; TRBD1 aligns across 8 bases. This CDR3 has 15 residues. Germline trimming cut 0 bases from V and 4 bases from J; bases unmatched to any gene: 4. Germline lookup yields CDR1 SGHDN and CDR2 FVKESK. The CDR3 sequence is CASSQDMGQAETQYF. Written as DNA, the CDR3 is TGTGCCAGCAGCCAAGACATGGGACAGGCAGAGACCCAGTACTTC. The whole variable domain, filled in from reference TRBV14 and TRBJ2-5, reads EAGVTQFPSHSVIEKGQTVTLRCDPISGHDNLYWYRRVMGKEIKFLLHFVKESKQDESGMPNNRFLAERTGGTYSTLKVQPAELEDSGVYFCASSQDMGQAETQYFGPGTRLLVL.

The rearrangement joins TRBV6-5 to TRBJ1-1, with D possibly matching TRBD1 (5 bases). V was shortened by 8 bases and J by 6 bases, with 13 bases between the two germline ends. The germline V gene encodes CDR1 MNHEY and CDR2 SVGAGI. The CDR3 length is 12 residues. CDR3 sequence reads: CASVGVGSEAFF. CDR3 DNA sequence: TGTGCCAGCGTAGGGGTTGGCTCTGAAGCTTTCTTT.

V is TRBV19 and J is TRBJ2-7, with TRBD2 as a possible D gene (6 bases). The CDR3 has 14 amino acids. Trimming left V 5 bases short and J 4 bases short, with 15 bases between. Germline loops: CDR1 LNHDA, CDR2 SQIVND (reference sequence). CDR3 coding DNA: TGTGCCAGTAGTCATCCCGGGGGACCTTACGAGCAGTACTTC. Translated: CASSHPGGPYEQYF.